The entry below describes one TCR beta chain. The study sampled blood at baseline, cycle 4 day 1, and cycle 7 day 1. This specimen belongs to a study of OX40 agonist ivuxolimab in advanced cancers. Assay used: immunoSEQ multiplex PCR; TCRdb lists only in-frame clones, some missing. Here the sample spans fewer than 95,000 clones, more than 85% being singletons. Germline V gene lookup returns CDR1 MNHEY and CDR2 SMNVEV (reference sequence). The trim removed 2 bases at V and 5 bases at J, leaving 2 bases unmatched. The CDR3 sequence is 14 residues long. The sequence was collected from an adult with an advanced solid tumor such as melanoma, head and neck, liver or kidney cancer. The source material was CD4+ or CD8+ T cells sorted from blood, sampled in a trial of the OX40 agonist ivuxolimab. This chain connects TRBV27 to TRBJ1-5, with 8 bases matching TRBD1. CDR3 residues: CASSLTGGYQPQHF. The CDR3 nucleotides read TGTGCCAGCAGTTTAACAGGGGGTTATCAGCCCCAGCATTTT.